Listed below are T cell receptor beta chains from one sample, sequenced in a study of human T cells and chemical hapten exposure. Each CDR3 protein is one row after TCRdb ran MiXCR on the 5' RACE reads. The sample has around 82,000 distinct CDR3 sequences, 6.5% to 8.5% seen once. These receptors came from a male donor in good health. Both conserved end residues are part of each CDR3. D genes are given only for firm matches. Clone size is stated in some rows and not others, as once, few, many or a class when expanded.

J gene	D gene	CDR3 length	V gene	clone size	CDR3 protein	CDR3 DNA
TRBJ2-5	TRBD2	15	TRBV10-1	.	CASSELAGLQETQYF	TGCGCCAGCAGTGAGTTAGCGGGATTGCAAGAGACCCAGTACTTC
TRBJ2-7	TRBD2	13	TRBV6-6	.	CASSLLRGDEQYF	TGTGCCAGCAGCCTACTACGGGGGGACGAGCAGTACTTC
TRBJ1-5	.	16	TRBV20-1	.	CSARDFRQNSNQPQHF	TGCAGTGCTAGAGACTTCCGCCAGAATAGCAATCAGCCCCAGCATTTT
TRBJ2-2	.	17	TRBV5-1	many	CASSSTNGTRNTGELFF	TGCGCCAGCAGCTCGACTAACGGGACACGAAACACCGGGGAGCTGTTTTTT
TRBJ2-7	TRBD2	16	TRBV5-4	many	CASSLGTSGPSYEQYF	TGTGCCAGCAGCTTAGGAACTAGCGGGCCATCCTACGAGCAGTACTTC
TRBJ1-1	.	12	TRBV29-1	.	CSVESGASEAFF	TGCAGCGTTGAATCAGGGGCATCTGAAGCTTTCTTT
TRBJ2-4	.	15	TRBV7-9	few	CASSLGLDPDNIQYF	TGTGCCAGCAGCTTAGGGTTGGACCCTGACAACATTCAGTACTTC
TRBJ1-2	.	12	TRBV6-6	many	CASSYENLGYTF	TGTGCCAGCAGTTACGAGAACTTGGGCTACACCTTC
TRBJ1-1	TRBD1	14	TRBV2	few	CASSEPGQSTEAFF	TGTGCCAGCAGTGAACCGGGACAGTCTACTGAAGCTTTCTTT
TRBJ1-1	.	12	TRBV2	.	CASGGRAPEAFF	TGTGCCAGCGGAGGACGCGCGCCTGAAGCTTTCTTT
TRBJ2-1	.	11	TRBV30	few	CAWSSYGEQFF	TGTGCCTGGTCCAGTTACGGTGAGCAGTTCTTC
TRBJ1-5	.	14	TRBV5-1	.	CASSLEGGNQPQHF	TGCGCCAGCAGCTTGGAGGGGGGAAATCAGCCCCAGCATTTT
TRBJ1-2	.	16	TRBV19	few	CASSKDTLRGSYGYTF	TGTGCCAGTAGCAAGGACACACTCAGGGGCTCCTATGGCTACACCTTC
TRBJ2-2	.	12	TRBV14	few	CASSPGTGELFF	TGTGCCAGCAGCCCGGGGACCGGGGAGCTGTTTTTT
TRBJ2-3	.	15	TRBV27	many	CASSQNPSLPGTQYF	TGTGCCAGCAGTCAAAACCCAAGCCTTCCAGGAACGCAGTATTTT
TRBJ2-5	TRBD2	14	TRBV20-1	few	CSARGAGAQETQYF	TGCAGTGCTAGGGGAGCGGGGGCCCAAGAGACCCAGTACTTC
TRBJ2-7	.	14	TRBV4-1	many	CASSPRQDLSEQYF	TGCGCCAGCAGCCCTCGCCAGGACCTCTCCGAGCAGTACTTC
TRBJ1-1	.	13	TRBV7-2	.	CASSLATATEAFF	TGTGCCAGCAGCTTAGCGACAGCGACTGAAGCTTTCTTT
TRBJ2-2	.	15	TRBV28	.	CASSGGTTDTGELFF	TGTGCCAGCAGTGGGGGGACGACCGACACCGGGGAGCTGTTTTTT
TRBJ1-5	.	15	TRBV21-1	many	CASSKTVRERQPQHF	TGTGCCAGCAGCAAAACGGTCAGGGAGCGTCAGCCCCAGCATTTT
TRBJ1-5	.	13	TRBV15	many	CATSSRTHQPQHF	TGTGCCACCAGCAGCCGTACACATCAGCCCCAGCATTTT
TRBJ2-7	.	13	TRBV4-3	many	CASSHSRGDEQYF	TGCGCCAGCAGCCACAGCAGGGGAGACGAGCAGTACTTC
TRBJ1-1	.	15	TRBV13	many	CASSRVYGQDTEAFF	TGTGCCAGCAGCCGTGTTTACGGCCAGGACACTGAAGCTTTCTTT